The 2 T cell receptor beta chains in this list originate from one sample, sequenced in a study of blood T cell repertoires in COVID-19. Assay: immunoSEQ multiplex PCR; the TCRdb copy retains only in-frame clones and omits some. The sample lists about 360,000 clones, 70% to 90% seen once, with roughly 3.1% in the top ten. The sample taken for sequencing was peripheral blood. All receptors derive from a human donor in a cohort sampled during active COVID-19.

The V gene is TRBV30, the J gene TRBJ1-5, with D unresolved. The V and J ends lost 4 bases and 4 bases respectively, with 5 bases between them. CDR1 is GTSNPN, CDR2 SVGIG, per germline (reference sequence). This CDR3 spans 11 amino acids. This CDR3 is CAWTQNQPQHF. For the CDR3, the DNA is TGTGCCTGGACCCAGAATCAGCCCCAGCATTTT.

The chain uses TRBV30 and TRBJ1-4, with D maybe TRBD1 (5 bases). CDR3 length equals 11 residues. Germline V gene lookup returns CDR1 GTSNPN and CDR2 SVGIG (reference sequence). V lost 4 bases, J lost 11 bases, and 11 bases lay in between. In DNA, the CDR3 is TGTGCCTGGACCCCCCGGGGGAAACTGTTTTTT. It specifies CAWTPRGKLFF.